This T cell receptor (beta chain) is drawn from a study of blood T cells in healthy people across ages. Study results and caveats: Comparison with aged donors showed that long-lived donors had more naive CD4+ cells and higher diversity. Estimated diversity, derived from one million T cells, was regarded as an underestimate.

This clonotype was seen more than once but under ten times. What it binds is not known. Germline CDR1 and CDR2: SQVTM and ANQGSEA. This CDR3 spans 13 amino acids. The V gene lost 4 bases and the J gene lost 1 base, with 9 bases spanning the gap. A second PCR, run for roughly 7 to 12 cycles, used a sample-barcoded 5' primer plus a J-beta primer mix. TCRdb processed the 5' RACE reads anew with MiXCR; each CDR3 protein has one entry. The sample holds approximately 850,000 distinct CDR3 sequences, 58% seen once. The sample, around 10 milliliters of peripheral blood, was drawn from each donor. This sequence was found in a man aged 25 to 40 in good health. Sequencing used blood. The chain links TRBV29-1 to TRBJ2-3; possibly TRBD2 for D (5 bases). This CDR3 is CSVGPAGTDTQYF. The CDR3 DNA sequence: TGCAGCGTTGGCCCAGCGGGCACAGATACGCAGTATTTT.